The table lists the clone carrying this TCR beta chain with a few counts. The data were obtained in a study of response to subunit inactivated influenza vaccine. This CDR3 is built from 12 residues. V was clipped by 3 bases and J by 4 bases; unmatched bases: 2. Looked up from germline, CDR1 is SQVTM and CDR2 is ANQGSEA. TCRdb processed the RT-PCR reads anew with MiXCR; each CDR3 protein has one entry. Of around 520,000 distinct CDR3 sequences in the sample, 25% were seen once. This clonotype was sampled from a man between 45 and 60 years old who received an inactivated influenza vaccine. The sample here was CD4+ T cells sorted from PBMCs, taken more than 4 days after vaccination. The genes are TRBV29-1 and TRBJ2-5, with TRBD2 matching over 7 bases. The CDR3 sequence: CSVDSGGETQYF. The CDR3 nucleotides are TGCAGCGTTGATTCGGGGGGAGAGACCCAGTACTTC. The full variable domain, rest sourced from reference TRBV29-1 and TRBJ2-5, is SAVISQKPSRDICQRGTSLTIQCQVDSQVTMMFWYRQQPGQSLTLIATANQGSEATYESGFVIDKFPISRPNLTFSTLTVSNMSPEDSSIYLCSVDSGGETQYFGPGTRLLVL.